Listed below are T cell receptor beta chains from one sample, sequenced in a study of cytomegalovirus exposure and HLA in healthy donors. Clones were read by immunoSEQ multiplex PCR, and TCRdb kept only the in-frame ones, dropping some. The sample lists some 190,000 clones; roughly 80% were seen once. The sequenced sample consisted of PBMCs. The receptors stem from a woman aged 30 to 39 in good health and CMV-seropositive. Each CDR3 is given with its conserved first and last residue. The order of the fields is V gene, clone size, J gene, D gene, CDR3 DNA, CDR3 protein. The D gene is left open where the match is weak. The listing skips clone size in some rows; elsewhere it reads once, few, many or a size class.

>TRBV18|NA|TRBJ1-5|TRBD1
TGTGCCAGCTCACCCGAAACAGGGGGAGACCAGCCCCAGCATTTT
CASSPETGGDQPQHF
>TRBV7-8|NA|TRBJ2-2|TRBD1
TGTGCCAGCAACCCACAGGGGGCGAACACCGGGGAGCTGTTTTTT
CASNPQGANTGELFF
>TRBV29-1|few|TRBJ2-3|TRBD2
TGCAGCGTTGAATCAACTAGCGCCCGTGGTGGGTGGCCAGATACGCAGTATTTT
CSVESTSARGGWPDTQYF
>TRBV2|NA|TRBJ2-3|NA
TGTGCCAGCAGTGAAACCCGGGGTAGCACAGATACGCAGTATTTT
CASSETRGSTDTQYF
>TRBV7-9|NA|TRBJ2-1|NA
TGTACCAGCAGCTTAGAAGGCCTAGCGGAGCAGTTCTTC
CTSSLEGLAEQFF
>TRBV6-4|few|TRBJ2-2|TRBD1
TGTGCCAGCAGTGTACAGGGGGTCGACACCGGGGAGCTGTTTTTT
CASSVQGVDTGELFF
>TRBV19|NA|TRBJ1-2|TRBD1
TGTGCCAGTAGTATTGGGACAGGGTATGGCTACACCTTC
CASSIGTGYGYTF
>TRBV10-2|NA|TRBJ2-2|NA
TGCGCCAGCAGTGAGAAGGAGGATACGAACACCGGGGAGCTGTTTTTT
CASSEKEDTNTGELFF
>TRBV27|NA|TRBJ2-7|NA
TGTGCCAGCAGTTTCCAGGGGAAGTCCTACGAGCAGTACTTC
CASSFQGKSYEQYF
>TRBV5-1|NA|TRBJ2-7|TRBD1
TGCGCCAGCAGCTCACGGACAGGGCCCTCCTACGAGCAGTACTTC
CASSSRTGPSYEQYF
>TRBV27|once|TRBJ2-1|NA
TGTGCCAGCAGCCCGCGGGCGGGTAATAATGAGCAGTTCTTC
CASSPRAGNNEQFF
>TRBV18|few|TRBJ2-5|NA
TGTGCCAGCCACTCGGGGGAGACGCAGTGGGAGACCCAGTACTTC
CASHSGETQWETQYF
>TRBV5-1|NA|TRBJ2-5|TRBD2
TGCGCCAGCAGCTATGGGACTAGCGGGTCCTACCAAGAGACCCAGTACTTC
CASSYGTSGSYQETQYF
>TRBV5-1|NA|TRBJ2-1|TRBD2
TGCGCCAGCAGCTTGGTAATAGCGGGAGACGAGCAGTTCTTC
CASSLVIAGDEQFF
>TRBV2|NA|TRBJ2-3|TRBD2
TGTGCCAGCAGTGAAGCACCCCTCTCTAGCGGGCGATTTCCGGATACGCAGTATTTT
CASSEAPLSSGRFPDTQYF
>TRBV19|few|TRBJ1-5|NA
TGTGCCAGTAGTAATGGGGGGGCTGGCAATCAGCCCCAGCATTTT
CASSNGGAGNQPQHF
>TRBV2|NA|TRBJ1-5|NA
TGTGCCAGCAATCCCCGGGGAGAGCTGAATCAGCCCCAGCATTTT
CASNPRGELNQPQHF
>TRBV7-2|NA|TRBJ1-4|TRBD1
TGTGCCAGCAGCCTACAGGGGAACGTTGAAAAACTGTTTTTT
CASSLQGNVEKLFF